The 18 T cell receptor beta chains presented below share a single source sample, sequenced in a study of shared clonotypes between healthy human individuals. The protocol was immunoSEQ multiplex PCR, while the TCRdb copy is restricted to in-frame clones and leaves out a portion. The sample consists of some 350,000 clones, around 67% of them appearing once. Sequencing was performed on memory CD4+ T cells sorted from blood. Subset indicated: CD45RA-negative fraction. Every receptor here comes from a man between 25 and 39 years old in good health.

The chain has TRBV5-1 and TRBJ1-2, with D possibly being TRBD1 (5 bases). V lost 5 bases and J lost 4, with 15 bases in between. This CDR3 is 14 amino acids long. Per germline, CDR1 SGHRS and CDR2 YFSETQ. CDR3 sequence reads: CASRAGLGSYGYTF. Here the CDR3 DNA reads TGCGCCAGCAGGGCAGGGTTAGGCAGCTATGGCTACACCTTC.

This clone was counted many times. Written as DNA, the CDR3 is TGTGCCAGCAACCGGCGACTAGCGCTAGGGTACAATGAGCAGTTCTTC. Its translation is CASNRRLALGYNEQFF. V usage is TRBV5-6 and J usage is TRBJ2-1, with 8 bases matching TRBD2. The length of the CDR3 is 16 residues. Germline loops: CDR1 SGHDT, CDR2 YYEEEE. V lost 6 bases and J lost 4; bases outside the gene matches: 12.

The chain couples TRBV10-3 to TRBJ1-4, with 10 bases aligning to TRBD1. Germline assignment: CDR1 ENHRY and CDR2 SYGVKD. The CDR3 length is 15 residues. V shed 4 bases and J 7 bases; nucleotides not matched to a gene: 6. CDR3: CAISARQGAVEKLFF. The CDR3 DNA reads TGTGCCATCAGTGCCCGACAGGGGGCCGTTGAAAAACTGTTTTTT.

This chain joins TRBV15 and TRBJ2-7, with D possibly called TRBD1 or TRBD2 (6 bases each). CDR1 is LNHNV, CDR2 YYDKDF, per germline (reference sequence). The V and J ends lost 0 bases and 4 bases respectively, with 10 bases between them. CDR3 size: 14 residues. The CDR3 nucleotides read TGTGCCACCAGCAGAGAACAGGGAGGTTACGAGCAGTACTTC. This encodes CATSREQGGYEQYF.

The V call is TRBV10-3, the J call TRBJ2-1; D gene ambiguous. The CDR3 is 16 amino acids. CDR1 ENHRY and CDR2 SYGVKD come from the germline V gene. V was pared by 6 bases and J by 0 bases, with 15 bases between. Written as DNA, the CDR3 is TGTGCCATCAGCCCCCTACTATCAAGCTCCTACAATGAGCAGTTCTTC. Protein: CAISPLLSSSYNEQFF.

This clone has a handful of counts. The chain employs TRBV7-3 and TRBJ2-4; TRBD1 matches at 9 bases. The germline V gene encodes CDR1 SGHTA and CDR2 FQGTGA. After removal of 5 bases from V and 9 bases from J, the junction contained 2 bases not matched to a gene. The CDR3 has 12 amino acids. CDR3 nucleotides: TGTGCCAGCAGCATGACAGGGGGCATTCAGTACTTC. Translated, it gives CASSMTGGIQYF.

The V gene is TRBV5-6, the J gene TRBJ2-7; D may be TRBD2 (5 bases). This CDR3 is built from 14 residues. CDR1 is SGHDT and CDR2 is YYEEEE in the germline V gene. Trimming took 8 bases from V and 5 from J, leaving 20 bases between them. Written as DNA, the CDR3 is TGTGCCAGTAAGACTGCCGGGGAGCTTAACGAGCAGTACTTC. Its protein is CASKTAGELNEQYF.

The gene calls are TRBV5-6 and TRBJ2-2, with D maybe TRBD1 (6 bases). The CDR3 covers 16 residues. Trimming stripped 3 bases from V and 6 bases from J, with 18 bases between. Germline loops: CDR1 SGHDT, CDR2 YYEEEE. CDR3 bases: TGTGCCAGCAGCTCACAGGGTAGGGGGATACCCGGGGAGCTGTTTTTT. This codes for CASSSQGRGIPGELFF.

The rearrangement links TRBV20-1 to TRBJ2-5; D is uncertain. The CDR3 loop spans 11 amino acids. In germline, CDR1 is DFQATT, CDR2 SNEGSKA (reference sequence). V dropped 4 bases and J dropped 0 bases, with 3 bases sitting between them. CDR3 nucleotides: TGCAGTGCTACCAACCAAGAGACCCAGTACTTC. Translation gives CSATNQETQYF.

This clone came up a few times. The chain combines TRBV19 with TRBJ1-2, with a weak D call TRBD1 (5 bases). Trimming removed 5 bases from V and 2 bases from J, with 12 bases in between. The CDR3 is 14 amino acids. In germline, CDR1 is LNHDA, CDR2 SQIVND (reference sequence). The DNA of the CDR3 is TGTGCCAGTAGTGCGGGACTGATAAACTATGGCTACACCTTC. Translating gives CASSAGLINYGYTF.

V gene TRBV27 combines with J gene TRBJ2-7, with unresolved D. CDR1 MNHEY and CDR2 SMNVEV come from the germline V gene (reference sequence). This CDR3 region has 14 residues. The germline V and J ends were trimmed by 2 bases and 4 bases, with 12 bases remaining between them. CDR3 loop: CASSLKPDSYEQYF. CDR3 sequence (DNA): TGTGCCAGCAGTTTAAAACCCGATTCTTACGAGCAGTACTTC.

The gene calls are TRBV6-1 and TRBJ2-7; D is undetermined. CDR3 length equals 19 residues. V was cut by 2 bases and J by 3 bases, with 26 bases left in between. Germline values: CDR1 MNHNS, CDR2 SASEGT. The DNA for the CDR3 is TGTGCCAGCAGTGAATTTGGAGTTGGGGAACCGACTGTAAACTACGAGCAGTACTTC. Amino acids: CASSEFGVGEPTVNYEQYF.

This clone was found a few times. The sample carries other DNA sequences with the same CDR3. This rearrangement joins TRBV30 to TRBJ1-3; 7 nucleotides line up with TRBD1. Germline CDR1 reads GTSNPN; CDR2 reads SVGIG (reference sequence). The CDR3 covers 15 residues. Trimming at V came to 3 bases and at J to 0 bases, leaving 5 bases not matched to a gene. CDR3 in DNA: TGTGCCTGGAGCAGGGACAGTGGCTCTGGAAACACCATATATTTT. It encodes CAWSRDSGSGNTIYF.

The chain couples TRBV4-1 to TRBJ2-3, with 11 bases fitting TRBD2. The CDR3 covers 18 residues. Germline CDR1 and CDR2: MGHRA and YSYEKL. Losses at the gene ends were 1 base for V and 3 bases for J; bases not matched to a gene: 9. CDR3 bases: TGCGCCAGCAGCCAAGTGGGCGGTAGCGGGAGGGTAACAGATACGCAGTATTTT. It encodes CASSQVGGSGRVTDTQYF.

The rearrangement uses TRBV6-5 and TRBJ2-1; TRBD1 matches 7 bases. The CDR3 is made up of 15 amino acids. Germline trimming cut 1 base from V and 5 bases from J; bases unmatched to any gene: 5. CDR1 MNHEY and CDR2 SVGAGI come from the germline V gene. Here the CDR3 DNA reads TGTGCCAGCAGTTACTTGGGGACAGTTAACAATGAGCAGTTCTTC. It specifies CASSYLGTVNNEQFF.

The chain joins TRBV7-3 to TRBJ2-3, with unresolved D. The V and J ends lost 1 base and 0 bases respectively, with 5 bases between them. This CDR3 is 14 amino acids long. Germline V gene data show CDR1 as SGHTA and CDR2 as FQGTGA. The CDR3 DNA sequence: TGTGCCAGCAGCTTAATCAGCAGCACAGATACGCAGTATTTT. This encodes CASSLISSTDTQYF.

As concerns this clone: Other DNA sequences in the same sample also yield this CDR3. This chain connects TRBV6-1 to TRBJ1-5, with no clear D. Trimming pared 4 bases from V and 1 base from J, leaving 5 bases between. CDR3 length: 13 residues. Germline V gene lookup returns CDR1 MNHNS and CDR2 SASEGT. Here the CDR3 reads CASSGTSNQPQHF. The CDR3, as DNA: TGTGCCAGCAGTGGCACCAGCAATCAGCCCCAGCATTTT.

CDR3 DNA: TGTGCCAGCAGCCAATATCAGGCCCCGGGTAATGAGCAGTTCTTC. This sequence encodes CASSQYQAPGNEQFF. The rearrangement joins TRBV14 to TRBJ2-1; no reliable D call. The CDR3 contains 15 residues. Germline CDR1 SGHDN, CDR2 FVKESK. Trimming shortened V by 2 bases and J by 7 bases, and 15 bases separated the two germline ends.